These 22 T cell receptor beta chains were all obtained from the same sample, sequenced in a study of T cells in localized non-small cell lung cancer. TCRdb's table, derived via immunoSEQ multiplex PCR, lists solely in-frame clones and lacks some. The sample holds over a thousand clones; 25% are singletons and the top ten take 15% to 18%. Here the sequenced sample was lung tumor tissue, taken before any cancer treatment. The receptors come from a male donor at least 60 years old with stage I squamous cell lung carcinoma.

The chain carries TRBV9 and TRBJ2-1, with 8 bases that match TRBD1. The ends lost 4 bases at V and 8 bases at J; junction bases unmatched: 5. The CDR3 contains 13 residues. CDR1 and CDR2 (germline): SGDLS, YYNGEE. CDR3 coding DNA: TGTGCCAGCAGCTTCGGACAGGGTTATGAGCAGTTCTTC. It specifies CASSFGQGYEQFF.

This clone came up a few times. J is TRBJ1-2 and V is TRBV6-8; a weak D match, TRBD1 (5 bases). This CDR3 is 16 amino acids long. Germline CDR1 reads MNHGY; CDR2 reads SAAAGT. Trimming removed 0 bases from V and 5 bases from J, with 16 bases in between. The CDR3 nucleotides read TGTGCCAGCAGTTACTCAGAGGGGCCTTATACTTATGGCTACACCTTC. It encodes CASSYSEGPYTYGYTF.

This clone was seen more than once but under ten times. This chain uses TRBV19 with TRBJ1-3; no clear D. V was trimmed by 6 bases and J by 0 bases, leaving 15 bases between them. The CDR3 contains 16 residues. Germline V gives CDR1 LNHDA, CDR2 SQIVND (reference sequence). The CDR3 loop reads CASSTLGSSSGNTIYF. The CDR3 DNA is TGTGCCAGTAGCACCCTCGGATCGAGCTCTGGAAACACCATATATTTT.

The chain is built from TRBV6-8 and TRBJ2-3, with 7 bases matching TRBD2. The trim removed 6 bases at V and 5 bases at J, leaving 17 bases unmatched. This CDR3 has 17 residues. Germline loops: CDR1 MNHGY, CDR2 SAAAGT. The CDR3 sequence: CASSSPFRSGTVDTQYF. The CDR3 DNA reads TGTGCCAGCAGCTCCCCTTTTAGAAGCGGGACGGTAGATACGCAGTATTTT.

The genes are TRBV11-3 and TRBJ1-4; D is possibly TRBD1 (5 bases). The V end lost 1 base, the J end lost 10 bases, and 19 bases lay between the germline ends. The CDR3 runs 16 residues. Germline lookup yields CDR1 SGHNT and CDR2 YENEEA. The chain's CDR3 is CASSLGESRARGKLFF. Here the CDR3 DNA reads TGTGCCAGCAGCTTAGGGGAGAGCAGGGCCAGAGGAAAACTGTTTTTT.

Sample share makes this clone large. The genes are TRBV15 and TRBJ1-1; D ambiguous. Deletions cut 1 base from V and 5 bases from J, with 17 bases between. This CDR3 is built from 16 residues. Per the germline V gene, CDR1 is LNHNV and CDR2 is YYDKDF (reference sequence). The CDR3 sequence: CATSRGDGEVRTEAFF. The CDR3 coding sequence is TGTGCCACCAGCAGAGGAGATGGGGAGGTACGGACTGAAGCTTTCTTT.

This sequence joins TRBV5-1 and TRBJ2-1; 9 nucleotides line up with TRBD2. V dropped 4 bases and J dropped 0; count of bases not matched to a gene: 2. This CDR3 is 15 amino acids long. Germline values: CDR1 SGHRS, CDR2 YFSETQ. The chain's CDR3 is CASSISGSSYNEQFF. The CDR3 coding sequence is TGCGCCAGCAGCATTAGCGGGAGCTCCTACAATGAGCAGTTCTTC.

This chain uses TRBV19 with TRBJ2-4; TRBD1 matches at 8 bases. V trimming: 9 bases; J trimming: 8 bases; junction bases outside the gene matches: 15. The CDR3 is 15 amino acids. Germline values: CDR1 LNHDA, CDR2 SQIVND (reference sequence). The CDR3, as DNA: TGTGCCAGCAGTTCGGCGGGACAGGCGGGTTACATTCAGTACTTC. As protein: CASSSAGQAGYIQYF.

Relative to its sample, this clone is large. This chain connects TRBV11-3 to TRBJ1-1, with D tentatively TRBD1 (5 bases). Germline loops: CDR1 SGHNT, CDR2 YENEEA. V was shortened by 3 bases and J by 4 bases, with 12 bases between the two germline ends. This CDR3 has 14 residues. The CDR3 protein is CASSFPGRGTEAFF. In DNA, the CDR3 is TGTGCCAGCAGCTTCCCAGGGCGCGGCACTGAAGCTTTCTTT.

This clone was observed once. The V and J genes are TRBV29-1 and TRBJ1-1, with 7 positions matching TRBD1. The CDR3 consists of 15 residues. Germline V gives CDR1 SQVTM, CDR2 ANQGSEA. V gave up 6 bases and J gave up 1 base; unmatched junction bases: 11. CDR3 in amino acids: CSVGGASKENTEAFF. CDR3 nucleotides: TGCAGCGTAGGGGGCGCATCGAAAGAGAACACTGAAGCTTTCTTT.

The chain links TRBV6-8 to TRBJ2-7; 8 bases line up with TRBD1. CDR1 and CDR2 (germline): MNHGY, SAAAGT. This CDR3 region has 13 residues. The V segment lost 5 bases and the J segment 6 bases; nucleotides outside the gene matches: 6. CDR3 in amino acids: CASSPTGAGEQYF. The DNA for the CDR3 is TGTGCCAGCAGTCCGACAGGGGCGGGCGAGCAGTACTTC.

The chain joins TRBV19 to TRBJ2-2; D possibly corresponds to TRBD1 (6 bases). Looked up from germline, CDR1 is LNHDA and CDR2 is SQIVND (reference sequence). This CDR3 comprises 16 residues. Trimming removed 6 bases at V and 5 bases at J, with 19 bases between. The CDR3 region is CASRIGDRFRTGELFF. CDR3 DNA: TGTGCCAGTAGGATTGGTGACAGGTTTCGGACCGGGGAGCTGTTTTTT.

The chain combines TRBV18 with TRBJ2-2, with D perhaps TRBD1 or TRBD2 (7 bases each). Germline V gene data show CDR1 as KGHSH and CDR2 as LQKENI. Trimming removed 1 base from V and 4 bases from J, with 16 bases in between. The CDR3 is 17 amino acids. The CDR3 reads CASSPRLQGEGTGELFF. DNA for the CDR3: TGTGCCAGCTCACCACGCCTCCAGGGGGAGGGCACCGGGGAGCTGTTTTTT.

The CDR3 nucleotides read TGTGCCAGCAGTGAGAAGACTTTTGGCACAGATACGCAGTATTTT. Its translation is CASSEKTFGTDTQYF. This chain uses TRBV9 with TRBJ2-3; D is undetermined. The ends were cut back, 5 bases at V and 1 base at J, with 14 bases in the middle. CDR3 length: 15 amino acids. Germline V gene lookup returns CDR1 SGDLS and CDR2 YYNGEE.

The chain couples TRBV5-1 to TRBJ2-5; TRBD2 matches 8 bases. V trimming: 0 bases; J trimming: 5 bases; junction bases outside the gene matches: 6. In germline, CDR1 is SGHRS, CDR2 YFSETQ. CDR3 length equals 15 residues. The chain's CDR3 is CASSLDTGGHETQYF. The CDR3 DNA follows: TGCGCCAGCAGCTTGGATACGGGAGGGCACGAGACCCAGTACTTC.

The chain uses TRBV28 and TRBJ1-1; D remains unclear. Germline loops: CDR1 MDHEN, CDR2 SYDVKM. The CDR3 is 14 amino acids. The V gene lost 7 bases and the J gene lost 5 bases, with 17 bases spanning the gap. The CDR3 DNA reads TGTGCCAGCACCCTAGACATGGGGAAGACTGAAGCTTTCTTT. It is translated as CASTLDMGKTEAFF.

By its share, this clone is medium-sized. The chain joins TRBV6-8 to TRBJ1-2, with D possibly TRBD1 on 6 matching bases. The germline CDR1 and CDR2 sequences are MNHGY and SAAAGT. V lost 10 bases and J lost 4, with 19 bases in between. The CDR3 loop spans 14 amino acids. CDR3 amino acids: CAIPRRGAFYGYTF. The CDR3 coding sequence is TGTGCCATACCTCGGAGGGGGGCGTTCTATGGCTACACCTTC.

The chain recombines TRBV11-3 with TRBJ2-1; 7 nucleotides agree with TRBD2. V lost 3 bases, J lost 4 bases, and 6 bases stayed unmatched. The CDR3 is 15 amino acids. CDR1 is SGHNT and CDR2 is YENEEA in the germline V gene. CDR3 protein: CASSLASGSYNEQFF. Here the CDR3 DNA reads TGTGCCAGCAGCTTGGCTAGCGGAAGTTACAATGAGCAGTTCTTC.

This clone occurred a few times. This chain joins TRBV11-3 and TRBJ1-1; TRBD1 agrees at 9 bases. CDR1 SGHNT and CDR2 YENEEA come from the germline V gene. V trimming: 6 bases; J trimming: 3 bases; junction bases outside the gene matches: 14. The CDR3 length is 17 residues. CDR3 nucleotide sequence: TGTGCCAGCAGTCTCAAAACAGGGGGCAGGTTTTACACTGAAGCTTTCTTT. Amino acid sequence: CASSLKTGGRFYTEAFF.

CDR3 loop: CASSDTKDRGQDGYTF. The CDR3 DNA follows: TGTGCCAGCAGTGATACGAAGGACAGGGGGCAGGACGGCTACACCTTC. The J gene is TRBJ1-2, the V gene TRBV2; 11 bases align to TRBD1. V shed 3 bases, J shed 8 bases, and the junction held 11 bases outside the gene matches. The CDR3 is made up of 16 amino acids. Per germline, CDR1 SNHLY and CDR2 FYNNEI. Full variable domain (outside the CDR3, taken from reference TRBV2 and TRBJ1-2): EPEVTQTPSHQVTQMGQEVILRCVPISNHLYFYWYRQILGQKVEFLVSFYNNEISEKSEIFDDQFSVERPDGSNFTLKIRSTKLEDSAMYFCASSDTKDRGQDGYTFGSGTRLTVV.

Sample share makes this clone large. This rearrangement joins TRBV6-8 to TRBJ1-6; TRBD1 matches at 8 bases. Germline trimming cut 0 bases from V and 7 bases from J; bases unmatched to any gene: 2. The CDR3 is 15 amino acids. The germline CDR1 and CDR2 sequences are MNHGY and SAAAGT. CDR3 DNA sequence: TGTGCCAGCAGTTACTCGACAGGGGACAATTCACCCCTCCACTTT. Translating gives CASSYSTGDNSPLHF.

This clone is medium-sized by share. The chain couples TRBV11-3 to TRBJ2-2; 8 bases match TRBD2. The CDR3 totals 16 residues. The V gene's germline CDR1 is SGHNT and CDR2 YENEEA. V dropped 4 bases and J dropped 0; count of bases not matched to a gene: 4. Here the CDR3 reads CASSSLAGTNTGELFF. Written as DNA, the CDR3 is TGTGCCAGCAGCTCATTAGCGGGAACGAACACCGGGGAGCTGTTTTTT.